Detailed here is one TCR beta chain. The clone's antigen remains unknown. Per-base qualities were not stored, and no clone one base away is much larger. This record comes from a study of blood T cell repertoires in COVID-19 (dated by TCRdb to 2018 to 2021). Describing the broader study: The collaborator samples originated in the United States, Italy and Spain and spanned the acute and convalescent phases of COVID-19. Where available, HLA class I and class II types were obtained from metadata supplied by the sample provider rather than from assay-based typing. Samples were obtained from the ongoing ImmuneRACE study (first 160 participants) and from roughly 1,300 subjects provided by 6 global collaborators. The dataset comprised deeply sampled blood TCRbeta repertoires from subjects exposed to, actively infected with, or recovered from COVID-19. Sample metadata almost always included a de-identified subject ID, COVID-19 status, age in years and sex. The repertoires were made available in a free public database intended to serve as a resource for research on the immune response to SARS-CoV-2. The prospective study material was composed of cDNA or gDNA derived from T cells, B-cell-depleted T cells, or PBMCs.

General conclusions and limits of the study: Clinical and demographic metadata were provided uncurated, with the amount varying by source and participant.

Collaborating institutions collected whole blood in K2EDTA tubes following their own protocols. Collaborator samples were shipped for TCRbeta analysis as frozen whole blood, isolated PBMCs, or DNA extracted from either sample type. The immunoSEQ Assay, a bias-controlled multiplex PCR, was used to amplify TCRbeta CDR3 regions from genomic DNA. Concerning the study's data processing: The number of nucleated cells in each sample was estimated by amplification of reference gene primers within the assay. Sequence reads were collapsed and filtered to measure the absolute abundance of every unique TCRbeta CDR3 rearrangement. Productive Simpson clonality was computed per sample as the square root of Simpson's diversity index over productive rearrangements. TCRdb took over this immuneACCESS table, retaining in-frame rearrangements with V and J assigned. Such tables are incomplete; in checked studies, under half of the missing clones stem from an unresolved V gene, and the remainder is unexplained. V and J calls and clone size follow that table, whereas D and trimming were derived from the DNA. The sample profile shows approximately 99,000 clones; about 83% of them were found once. Approximately 4% of the sample belongs to the ten largest clones.

The clonotype was recovered from a woman in her 70s with acute or convalescent COVID-19. Source material: peripheral blood.

The DNA is as follows: TGCGCCAGCAGCTTTCGACTAGCGGGAGTGGCGGACACCGGGGAGCTGTTTTTT. It codes for CASSFRLAGVADTGELFF. Here the chain combines TRBV5-1 and TRBJ2-2; TRBD2 matches 12 bases in the middle. Including cysteine and phenylalanine, the CDR3 has 18 amino acids. Just CDR3 DNA is preserved here, 54 bases in frame from base 1. CDR1 and CDR2 were assigned from the germline V gene as SGHRS and YFSETQ. Here V drops 2 bases and J drops 3 bases, and the junction holds 8 bases not matched to any gene. The full variable domain, completed from the reference TRBV5-1 and TRBJ2-2 proteins outside the CDR3, reads KAGVTQTPRYLIKTRGQQVTLSCSPISGHRSVSWYQQTPGQGLQFLFEYFSETQRNKGNFPGRFSGRQFSNSRSEMNVSTLELGDSALYLCASSFRLAGVADTGELFFGEGSRLTVL.